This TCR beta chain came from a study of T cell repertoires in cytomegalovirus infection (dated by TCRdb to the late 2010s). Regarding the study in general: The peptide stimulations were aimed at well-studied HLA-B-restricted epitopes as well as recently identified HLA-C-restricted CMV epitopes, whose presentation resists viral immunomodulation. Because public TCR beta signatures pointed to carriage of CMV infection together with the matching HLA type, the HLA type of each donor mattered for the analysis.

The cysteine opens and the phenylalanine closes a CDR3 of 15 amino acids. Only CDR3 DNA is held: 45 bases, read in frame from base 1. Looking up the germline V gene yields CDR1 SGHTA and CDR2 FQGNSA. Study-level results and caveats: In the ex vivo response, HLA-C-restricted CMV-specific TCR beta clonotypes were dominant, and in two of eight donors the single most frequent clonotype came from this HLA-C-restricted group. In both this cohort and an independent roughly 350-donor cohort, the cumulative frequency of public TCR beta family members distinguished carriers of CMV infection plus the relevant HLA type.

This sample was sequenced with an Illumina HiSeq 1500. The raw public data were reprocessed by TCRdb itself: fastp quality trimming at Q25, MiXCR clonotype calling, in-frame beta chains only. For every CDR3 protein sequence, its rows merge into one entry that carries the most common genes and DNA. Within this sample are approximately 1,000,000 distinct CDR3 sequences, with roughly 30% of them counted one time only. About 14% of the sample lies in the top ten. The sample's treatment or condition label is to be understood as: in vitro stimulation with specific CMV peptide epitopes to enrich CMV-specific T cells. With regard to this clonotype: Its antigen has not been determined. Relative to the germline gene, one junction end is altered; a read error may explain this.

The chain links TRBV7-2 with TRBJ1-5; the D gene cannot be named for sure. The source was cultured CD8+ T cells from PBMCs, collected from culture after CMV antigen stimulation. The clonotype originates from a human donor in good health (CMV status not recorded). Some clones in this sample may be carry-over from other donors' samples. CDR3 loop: CASGLAGGSNQPQHF. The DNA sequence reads TGTGCCAGCGGCTTAGCGGGAGGTAGCAATCAGCCCCAGCATTTT. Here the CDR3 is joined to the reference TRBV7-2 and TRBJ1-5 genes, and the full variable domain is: GAGVSQSPSNKVTEKGKDVELRCDPISGHTALYWYRQSLGQGLEFLIYFQGNSAPDKSGLPSDRFSAERTGGSVSTLTIQRTQQEDSAVYLCASGLAGGSNQPQHFGDGTRLSIL.